Here is one TCR beta chain with its context. This sample was taken from a study of blood T cell repertoires in COVID-19. About the study: COVID-19 samples, acute and convalescent, were from the United States, Italy and Spain. PBMCs, B-cell-depleted T cells, or T cells provided the cDNA or gDNA that made up the material.

Authors' data handling: Reference gene primers were amplified, and this amplification served to estimate nucleated cell counts. The protocol was immunoSEQ multiplex PCR, while the TCRdb copy is restricted to in-frame clones and leaves out a portion. That table furnishes V, J and clone size, whereas the DNA furnished D and trimming. Among 110,000 to 150,000 clones listed, approximately 84% were seen once. Germline V gives CDR1 MNHEY, CDR2 SMNVEV (reference sequence). The ends were cut back, 6 bases at V and 7 bases at J, with 18 bases in the middle. This CDR3 region has 14 residues. The source is a woman aged 60-70 years with acute or convalescent COVID-19. Sequencing used peripheral blood. The gene calls are TRBV27 and TRBJ1-2; no clear D. The CDR3 DNA is TGTGCCAGCAGCCCCGGACTGGCTTGGGGTGGCTACACCTTC. It encodes CASSPGLAWGGYTF.